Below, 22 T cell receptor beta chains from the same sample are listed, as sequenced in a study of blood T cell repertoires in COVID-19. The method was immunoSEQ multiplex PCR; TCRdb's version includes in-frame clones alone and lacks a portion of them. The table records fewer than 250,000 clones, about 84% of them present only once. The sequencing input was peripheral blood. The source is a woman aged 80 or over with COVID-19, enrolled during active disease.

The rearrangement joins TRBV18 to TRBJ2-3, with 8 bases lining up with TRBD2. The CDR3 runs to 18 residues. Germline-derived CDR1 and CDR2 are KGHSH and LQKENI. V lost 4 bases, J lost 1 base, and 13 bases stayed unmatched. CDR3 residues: CASSQSSRGGSGTDTQYF. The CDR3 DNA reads TGTGCCAGCTCACAATCATCACGGGGGGGGTCGGGCACAGATACGCAGTATTTT.

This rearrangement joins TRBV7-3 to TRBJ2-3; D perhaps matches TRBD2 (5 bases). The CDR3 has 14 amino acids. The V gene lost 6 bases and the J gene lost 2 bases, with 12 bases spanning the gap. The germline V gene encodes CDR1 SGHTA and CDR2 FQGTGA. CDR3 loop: CASSPLGNTDTQYF. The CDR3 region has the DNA TGTGCCAGCAGTCCGCTCGGGAACACAGATACGCAGTATTTT.

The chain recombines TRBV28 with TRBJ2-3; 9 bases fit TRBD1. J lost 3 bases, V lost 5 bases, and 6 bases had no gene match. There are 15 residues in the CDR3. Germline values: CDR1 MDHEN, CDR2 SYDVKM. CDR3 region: CASSAGTGSTDTQYF. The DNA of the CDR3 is TGTGCCAGCAGTGCCGGGACAGGGTCGACAGATACGCAGTATTTT.

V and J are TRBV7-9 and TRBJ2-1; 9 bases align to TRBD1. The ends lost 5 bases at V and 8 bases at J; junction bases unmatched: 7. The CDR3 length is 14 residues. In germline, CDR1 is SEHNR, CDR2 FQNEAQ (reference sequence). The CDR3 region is CASSLGQGMDEQFF. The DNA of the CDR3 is TGTGCCAGCAGCCTAGGACAGGGGATGGATGAGCAGTTCTTC.

CDR3 protein: CASSVWTGPNTEAFF. CDR3 in DNA: TGTGCCAGCAGCGTTTGGACAGGCCCGAACACTGAAGCTTTCTTT. The gene calls are TRBV9 and TRBJ1-1, with 7 bases identical to TRBD1. Unmatched junction bases numbered 5, after V lost 2 bases and J lost 1 base. This CDR3 is 15 amino acids long. Germline lookup yields CDR1 SGDLS and CDR2 YYNGEE. Based on the CDR3 plus reference TRBV9 and TRBJ1-1, the full variable domain is DSGVTQTPKHLITATGQRVTLRCSPRSGDLSVYWYQQSLDQGLQFLIQYYNGEERAKGNILERFSAQQFPDLHSELNLSSLELGDSALYFCASSVWTGPNTEAFFGQGTRLTVV.

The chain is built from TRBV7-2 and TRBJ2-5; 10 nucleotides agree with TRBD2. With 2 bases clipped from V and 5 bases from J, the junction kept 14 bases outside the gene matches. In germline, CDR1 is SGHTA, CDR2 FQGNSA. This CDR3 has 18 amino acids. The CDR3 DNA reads TGTGCCAGCAGCTTAAAAGGGGGTAGCGGGGGGCCAGGGGAGACCCAGTACTTC. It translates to CASSLKGGSGGPGETQYF.

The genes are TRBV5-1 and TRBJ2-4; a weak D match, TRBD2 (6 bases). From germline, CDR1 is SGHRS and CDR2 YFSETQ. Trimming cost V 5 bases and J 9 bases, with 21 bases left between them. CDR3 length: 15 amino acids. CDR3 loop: CASSSGSPAAFIQYF. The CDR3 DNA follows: TGCGCCAGCAGTTCCGGGAGCCCAGCGGCCTTCATTCAGTACTTC.

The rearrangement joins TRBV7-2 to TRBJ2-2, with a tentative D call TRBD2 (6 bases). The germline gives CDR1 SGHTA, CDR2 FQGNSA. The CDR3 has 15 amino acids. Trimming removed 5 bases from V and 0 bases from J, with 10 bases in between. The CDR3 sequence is CASSPGGSNTGELFF. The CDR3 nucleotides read TGTGCCAGCAGCCCCGGGGGATCGAACACCGGGGAGCTGTTTTTT. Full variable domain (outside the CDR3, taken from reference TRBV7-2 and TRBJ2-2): GAGVSQSPSNKVTEKGKDVELRCDPISGHTALYWYRQSLGQGLEFLIYFQGNSAPDKSGLPSDRFSAERTGGSVSTLTIQRTQQEDSAVYLCASSPGGSNTGELFFGEGSRLTVL.

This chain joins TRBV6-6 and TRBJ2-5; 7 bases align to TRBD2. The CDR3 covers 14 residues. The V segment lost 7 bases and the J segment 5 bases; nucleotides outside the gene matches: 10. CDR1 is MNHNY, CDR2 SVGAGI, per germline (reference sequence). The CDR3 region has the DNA TGTGCCAGCAACATATTAGGGAGGGATGAGACCCAGTACTTC. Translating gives CASNILGRDETQYF.

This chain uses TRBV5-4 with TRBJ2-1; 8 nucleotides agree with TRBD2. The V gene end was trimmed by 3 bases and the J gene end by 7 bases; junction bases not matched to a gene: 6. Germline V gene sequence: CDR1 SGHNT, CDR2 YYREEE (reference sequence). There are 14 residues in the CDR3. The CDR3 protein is CASSSQRGRNEQFF. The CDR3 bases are TGTGCCAGCAGCTCCCAGCGGGGGCGAAATGAGCAGTTCTTC. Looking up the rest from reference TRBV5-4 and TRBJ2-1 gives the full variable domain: ETGVTQSPTHLIKTRGQQVTLRCSSQSGHNTVSWYQQALGQGPQFIFQYYREEENGRGNFPPRFSGLQFPNYSSELNVNALELDDSALYLCASSSQRGRNEQFFGPGTRLTVL.

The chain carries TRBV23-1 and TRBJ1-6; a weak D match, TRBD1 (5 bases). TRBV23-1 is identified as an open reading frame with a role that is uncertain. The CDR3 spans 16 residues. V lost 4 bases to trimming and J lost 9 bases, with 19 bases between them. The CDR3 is CASSPWGLGPRSPLHF. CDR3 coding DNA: TGCGCCAGCAGTCCCTGGGGCCTTGGGCCGCGTTCACCCCTCCACTTT.

This CDR3 is CASSMAIRNNEQFF. The CDR3 nucleotides read TGTGCCAGTAGTATGGCAATCAGGAACAATGAGCAGTTCTTC. The chain recombines TRBV19 with TRBJ2-1; unclear D gene. The V end was cut by 3 bases, the J end by 5 bases, with 11 bases between. Germline CDR1 LNHDA, CDR2 SQIVND (reference sequence). The CDR3 has 14 residues. Combining the CDR3 with reference TRBV19 and TRBJ2-1 gives the whole variable domain DGGITQSPKYLFRKEGQNVTLSCEQNLNHDAMYWYRQDPGQGLRLIYYSQIVNDFQKGDIAEGYSVSREKKESFPLTVTSAQKNPTAFYLCASSMAIRNNEQFFGPGTRLTVL.

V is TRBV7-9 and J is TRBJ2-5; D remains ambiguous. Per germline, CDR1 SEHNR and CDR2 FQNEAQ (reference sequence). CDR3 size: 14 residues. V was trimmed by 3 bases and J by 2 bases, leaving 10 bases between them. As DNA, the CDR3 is TGTGCCAGCAGCTTCGCGATAGCACAAGAGACCCAGTACTTC. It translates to CASSFAIAQETQYF. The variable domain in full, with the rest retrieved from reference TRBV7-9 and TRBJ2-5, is DTGVSQNPRHKITKRGQNVTFRCDPISEHNRLYWYRQTLGQGPEFLTYFQNEAQLEKSRLLSDRFSAERPKGSFSTLEIQRTEQGDSAMYLCASSFAIAQETQYFGPGTRLLVL.

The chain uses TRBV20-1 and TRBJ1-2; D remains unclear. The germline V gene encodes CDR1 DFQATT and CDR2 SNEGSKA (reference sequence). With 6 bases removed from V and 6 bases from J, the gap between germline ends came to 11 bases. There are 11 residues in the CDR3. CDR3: CSAERVDGYTF. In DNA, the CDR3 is TGCAGTGCGGAGCGGGTAGATGGCTACACCTTC.

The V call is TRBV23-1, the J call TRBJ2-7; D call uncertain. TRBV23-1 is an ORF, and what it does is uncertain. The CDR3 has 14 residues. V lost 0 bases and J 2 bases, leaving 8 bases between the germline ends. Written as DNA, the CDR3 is TGCGCCAGCAGTCAATCGCGACTCACCTACGAGCAGTACGTC. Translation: CASSQSRLTYEQYV.

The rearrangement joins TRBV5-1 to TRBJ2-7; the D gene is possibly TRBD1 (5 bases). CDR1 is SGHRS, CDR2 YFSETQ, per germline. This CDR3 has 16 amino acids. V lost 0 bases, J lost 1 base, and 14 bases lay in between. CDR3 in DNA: TGCGCCAGCAGCTTGGAGCAGGGCCGTACTTCCTACGAGCAGTACTTC. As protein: CASSLEQGRTSYEQYF.

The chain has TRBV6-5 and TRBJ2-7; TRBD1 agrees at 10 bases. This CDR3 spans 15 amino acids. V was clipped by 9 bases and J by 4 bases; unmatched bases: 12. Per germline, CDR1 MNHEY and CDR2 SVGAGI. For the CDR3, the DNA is TGTGCCAGTCTTCCCTCGGGACAGGGGAAATACGAGCAGTACTTC. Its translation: CASLPSGQGKYEQYF.

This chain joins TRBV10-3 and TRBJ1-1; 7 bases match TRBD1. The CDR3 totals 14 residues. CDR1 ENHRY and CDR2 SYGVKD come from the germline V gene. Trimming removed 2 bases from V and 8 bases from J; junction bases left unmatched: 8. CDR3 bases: TGTGCCATCAGTGAGGCTAGGGGGCAGGGGGAAGCTTTCTTT. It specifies CAISEARGQGEAFF.

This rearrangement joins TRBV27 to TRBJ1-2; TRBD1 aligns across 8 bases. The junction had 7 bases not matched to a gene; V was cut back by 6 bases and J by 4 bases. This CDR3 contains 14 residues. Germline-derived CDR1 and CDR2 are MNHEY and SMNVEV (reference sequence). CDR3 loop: CASRRGQGTYGYTF. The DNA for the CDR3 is TGTGCCAGCAGGCGAGGACAGGGCACCTATGGCTACACCTTC.

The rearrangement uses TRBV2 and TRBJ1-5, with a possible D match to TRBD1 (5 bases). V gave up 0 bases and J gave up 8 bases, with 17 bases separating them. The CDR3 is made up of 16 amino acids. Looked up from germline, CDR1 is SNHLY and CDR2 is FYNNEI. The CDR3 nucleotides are TGTGCCAGCAGTGAAGCTCGCGGGGGTGGGAAGGAGCCCCAGCATTTT. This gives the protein CASSEARGGGKEPQHF. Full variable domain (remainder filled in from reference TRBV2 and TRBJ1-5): EPEVTQTPSHQVTQMGQEVILRCVPISNHLYFYWYRQILGQKVEFLVSFYNNEISEKSEIFDDQFSVERPDGSNFTLKIRSTKLEDSAMYFCASSEARGGGKEPQHFGDGTRLSIL.

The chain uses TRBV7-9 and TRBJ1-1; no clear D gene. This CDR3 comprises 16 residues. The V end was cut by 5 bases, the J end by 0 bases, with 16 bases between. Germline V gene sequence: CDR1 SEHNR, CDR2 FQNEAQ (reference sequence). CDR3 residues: CASSLGGRSMNTEAFF. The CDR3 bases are TGTGCCAGCAGCCTAGGAGGCCGCAGCATGAACACTGAAGCTTTCTTT.

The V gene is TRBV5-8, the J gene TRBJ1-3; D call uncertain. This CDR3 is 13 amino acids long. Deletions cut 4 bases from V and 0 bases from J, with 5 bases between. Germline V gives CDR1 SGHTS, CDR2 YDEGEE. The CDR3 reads CASSPYSGNTIYF. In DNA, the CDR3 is TGTGCCAGCAGCCCCTACTCTGGAAACACCATATATTTT.